This T cell receptor (beta chain) is from a study of CD8+ T cells in alopecia areata. Overall study: Twice daily, treated patients received 5 to 10 mg of oral tofacitinib.

Once RNA had been extracted, it was reverse transcribed into cDNA to act as the sequencing template. The table came from immunoSEQ multiplex PCR; TCRdb's copy has only in-frame clones and leaves some out. Among 150,000 to 200,000 clones listed, around three fifths were seen once. A note on this clone: Its antigen remains unidentified.

The V gene's germline CDR1 is MDHEN and CDR2 SYDVKM. There are 15 residues in the CDR3. V was cut by 5 bases and J by 2 bases, with 13 bases left in between. The treatment here: oral pan-JAK inhibitor, 5-10 mg twice daily. Study observations and caveats: Treatment with tofacitinib significantly lowered scalp clonality and reduced expanded CD8+ clones among the top 100.

This rearrangement joins TRBV28 to TRBJ1-5, with D possibly matching TRBD1 (5 bases). Sequenced here: CD4+ T cells sorted from blood, sampled at week 24, from a patient treated with tofacitinib. The source of this sequence is a human donor with alopecia areata. CDR3 DNA: TGTGCCAGCAGTCTTGGGGGACGTGGCAATCAGCCCCAGCATTTT. This sequence encodes CASSLGGRGNQPQHF.